This is a list of T cell receptor beta chains from one sample in a study of blood T cell repertoires in COVID-19. Here immunoSEQ multiplex PCR was the method, and the copy in TCRdb shows in-frame clones only, minus some. The sample consists of about 210,000 clones, 83% of them appearing once. Input material: peripheral blood. These receptors were taken from a middle-aged woman with active or convalescent COVID-19. CDR3s include the opening cysteine and the closing phenylalanine or tryptophan. Each record gives: clone size, V gene, J gene, D gene, CDR3 protein, CDR3 DNA. A D gene is named only where the DNA matches it firmly. The size field is filled for only some rows; it gives once, few, many or a size class.

.	TRBV24-1	TRBJ1-2	.	CATSDPGAYGYTF	TGTGCCACCAGTGATCCAGGGGCCTATGGCTACACCTTC
few	TRBV7-3	TRBJ2-1	.	CASSSGGGGNEQFF	TGTGCCAGCAGCTCCGGGGGAGGTGGGAATGAGCAGTTCTTC
.	TRBV18	TRBJ2-3	TRBD2	CASSLGTSGTDTQYF	TGTGCCAGCTCACTAGGGACTAGCGGGACAGATACGCAGTATTTT
.	TRBV9	TRBJ1-1	.	CASSVEEDTEAFF	TGTGCCAGCAGCGTAGAGGAGGACACTGAAGCTTTCTTT
.	TRBV2	TRBJ1-2	.	CASIWVAGGYGYTF	TGTGCCAGCATTTGGGTCGCTGGCGGCTATGGCTACACCTTC
once	TRBV27	TRBJ1-1	.	CASSSLGGVDTEAFF	TGTGCCAGCAGTTCCCTCGGAGGGGTCGACACTGAAGCTTTCTTT
.	TRBV28	TRBJ2-5	TRBD1	CASSATRTGKETQYF	TGTGCCAGCAGCGCTACGAGGACAGGGAAAGAGACCCAGTACTTC
.	TRBV18	TRBJ2-7	TRBD1	CASSPSGTGGDEQYF	TGTGCCAGCTCACCATCCGGGACAGGGGGCGACGAGCAGTACTTC
.	TRBV19	TRBJ1-6	.	CASSIGDTPLHF	TGTGCCAGTAGTATCGGTGATACACCCCTCCACTTT
.	TRBV10-3	TRBJ1-4	TRBD1	CAISETGQSTNEKLFF	TGTGCCATCAGTGAGACGGGACAGTCAACTAATGAAAAACTGTTTTTT
.	TRBV14	TRBJ1-5	.	CASSQGQVGQPQHF	TGTGCCAGCAGCCAAGGTCAGGTTGGACAGCCCCAGCATTTT
.	TRBV19	TRBJ1-5	TRBD1	CASSLGQGNQPQHF	TGTGCCAGTAGTTTGGGACAGGGCAATCAGCCCCAGCATTTT
.	TRBV6-2/TRBV6-3	TRBJ2-1	TRBD2	CASSEAGGLYNEQFF	TGTGCCAGCAGCGAAGCGGGGGGATTGTACAATGAGCAGTTCTTC
few	TRBV28	TRBJ1-2	.	CASSLKGHEYGYTF	TGTGCCAGCAGTTTAAAGGGACATGAGTATGGCTACACCTTC
.	TRBV6-5	TRBJ1-6	TRBD1	CASRIPGGYNSPLHF	TGTGCCAGCAGAATACCAGGGGGCTATAATTCACCCCTCCACTTT
few	TRBV12-3/TRBV12-4	TRBJ2-7	.	CASSLQGPEQYF	TGTGCCAGCAGTTTACAGGGTCCCGAGCAGTACTTC
.	TRBV13	TRBJ1-5	TRBD1	CASSSSGTGGISNQPQHF	TGTGCCAGCAGCAGCTCCGGGACAGGGGGGATTAGCAATCAGCCCCAGCATTTT
.	TRBV19	TRBJ2-7	TRBD1	CASSSGTGLSYEQYF	TGTGCCAGTAGTTCCGGGACAGGGCTATCCTACGAGCAGTACTTC
.	TRBV9	TRBJ2-2	TRBD2	CASSGLAGAGDTGELFF	TGTGCCAGCAGCGGACTAGCGGGGGCAGGTGACACCGGGGAGCTGTTTTTT
.	TRBV10-1	TRBJ1-2	.	CASSERGNYGYTF	TGCGCCAGCAGTGAACGGGGGAACTATGGCTACACCTTC
.	TRBV2	TRBJ2-3	TRBD2	CASSNRVAGSSSTDTQYF	TGTGCCAGCAGTAACCGGGTAGCGGGATCTTCTAGCACAGATACGCAGTATTTT
.	TRBV5-6	TRBJ1-1	.	CASSLSTRWSEAFF	TGTGCCAGCAGCCTCTCAACCCGGTGGTCTGAAGCTTTCTTT
.	TRBV28	TRBJ1-5	.	CASSLQGHQPQHF	TGTGCCAGCAGTTTACAGGGGCATCAGCCCCAGCATTTT
.	TRBV7-2	TRBJ2-3	TRBD1	CASSPGTGDTQYF	TGTGCCAGCAGCCCGGGGACAGGCGATACGCAGTATTTT
.	TRBV7-8	TRBJ2-2	TRBD1	CASSFTGTGGNGELFF	TGTGCCAGCAGCTTTACCGGGACAGGGGGGAACGGGGAGCTGTTTTTT
.	TRBV7-2	TRBJ2-3	TRBD2	CASSLEAASGSHTQYF	TGTGCCAGCAGCTTAGAAGCCGCTAGCGGGAGTCATACGCAGTATTTT
.	TRBV30	TRBJ1-6	.	CAWSIGQSSYNSPLHF	TGTGCCTGGAGTATAGGACAGAGCTCCTATAATTCACCCCTCCACTTT
.	TRBV13	TRBJ1-5	TRBD1	CASSLGRQGAYQPQHF	TGTGCCAGCAGCTTAGGTCGGCAGGGGGCCTATCAGCCCCAGCATTTT
few	TRBV5-4	TRBJ2-7	TRBD1	CASSSSAGTAYEQYF	TGTGCCAGCAGCTCCTCCGCCGGGACAGCCTACGAGCAGTACTTC
.	TRBV9	TRBJ2-1	TRBD2	CASSERTSINEQFF	TGTGCCAGCAGCGAGAGGACTAGCATCAATGAGCAGTTCTTC
.	TRBV6-2/TRBV6-3	TRBJ2-7	TRBD2	CASSPSGRASEQYF	TGTGCCAGCAGTCCGAGCGGGAGGGCCTCCGAGCAGTACTTC
.	TRBV7-2	TRBJ2-1	TRBD2	CASSSSGGGHNEQFF	TGTGCCAGCAGCTCCAGCGGGGGGGGACACAATGAGCAGTTCTTC